Listed below are T cell receptor beta chains from one sample, sequenced in a study of blood T cell repertoires in COVID-19. The assay was immunoSEQ multiplex PCR, and TCRdb's table has in-frame clones only and misses some. Of roughly 330,000 clones detected, 85% to 90% appear once; the ten largest clones hold 10%. The material sequenced was PBMCs or T cells enriched from blood (not recorded which). Receptors were obtained from a woman aged 18-30 years who had recovered from COVID-19. Each CDR3 is given with its conserved first and last residue. The order of the fields is J gene, V gene, clone size, D gene, CDR3 DNA, CDR3 protein. The D gene is left open where the match is weak. Some rows mark clone size as missing; the rest say once, few, many or name a class of expanded clone.

J: TRBJ2-5; V: TRBV19; size: NA; D: TRBD2; DNA: TGTGCCAGTAGTATAGGTCCGTTATCCGGGAGGGCCCATGAGACCCAGTACTTC; CDR3: CASSIGPLSGRAHETQYF
J: TRBJ2-7; V: TRBV2; size: NA; D: TRBD1; DNA: TGTGCCAGCACCCCAGGGGGCGAGCAGTACTTC; CDR3: CASTPGGEQYF
J: TRBJ1-2; V: TRBV30; size: NA; D: NA; DNA: TGTGCCTGGAGCGCGACCCCCCCCGGGGGATATGGCTACACCTTC; CDR3: CAWSATPPGGYGYTF
J: TRBJ2-1; V: TRBV10-2; size: NA; D: TRBD2; DNA: TGCGCCAGCAGTGAGTCTACTAGCGGGAGGCACAATGAGCAGTTCTTC; CDR3: CASSESTSGRHNEQFF
J: TRBJ1-1; V: TRBV9; size: NA; D: NA; DNA: TGTGCCAGCAGCGTAGGCCTTCAGCGCACTGAAGCTTTCTTT; CDR3: CASSVGLQRTEAFF
J: TRBJ2-1; V: TRBV9; size: NA; D: TRBD1; DNA: TGTGCCAGCAGCGTAGATGGGACAGGCACCAATGAGCAGTTCTTC; CDR3: CASSVDGTGTNEQFF
J: TRBJ2-7; V: TRBV5-5; size: NA; D: NA; DNA: TGTGCCAGCAGGGAAGGGGCCTACGAGCAGTACTTC; CDR3: CASREGAYEQYF
J: TRBJ2-1; V: TRBV27; size: few; D: TRBD2; DNA: TGTGCCAGCAGTTTAACGTGGACTAGCGGGAGGAGTTACAATGAGCAGTTCTTC; CDR3: CASSLTWTSGRSYNEQFF
J: TRBJ2-7; V: TRBV20-1; size: NA; D: NA; DNA: TGCAGTGCTACAGGTGTCCACGAGCAGTACTTC; CDR3: CSATGVHEQYF
J: TRBJ2-7; V: TRBV7-9; size: few; D: NA; DNA: TGTGCCAGCAGCCCAAATAGCGGCTCCTACGAGCAGTACTTC; CDR3: CASSPNSGSYEQYF
J: TRBJ2-3; V: TRBV27; size: NA; D: NA; DNA: TGTGCCACTACCGACAGGATCGTCACAGATACGCAGTATTTT; CDR3: CATTDRIVTDTQYF
J: TRBJ1-1; V: TRBV29-1; size: few; D: TRBD1; DNA: TGCAGCGTTAAAACAGGGGAGAGCCCTGAAGCTTTCTTT; CDR3: CSVKTGESPEAFF
J: TRBJ1-2; V: TRBV27; size: NA; D: TRBD1; DNA: TGTGCCAGCAGGTTTAGCCCGGACAGGGGCCCCAACTATGGCTACACCTTC; CDR3: CASRFSPDRGPNYGYTF
J: TRBJ1-3; V: TRBV7-6; size: NA; D: TRBD1; DNA: TGTGCCAGCAGCTTAGAAGTGACAGGGGGTATCGGAAACACCATATATTTT; CDR3: CASSLEVTGGIGNTIYF
J: TRBJ1-3; V: TRBV4-1; size: NA; D: TRBD1; DNA: TGCGCCAGCAGCCAGGACAGGGGCTCGGACACCATATATTTT; CDR3: CASSQDRGSDTIYF
J: TRBJ2-1; V: TRBV4-1; size: NA; D: TRBD2; DNA: TGCGCCAGCAGCCAAGTGGCCGGGGGGAGCTCCTACAATGAGCAGTTCTTC; CDR3: CASSQVAGGSSYNEQFF
J: TRBJ1-1; V: TRBV4-1; size: once; D: NA; DNA: TGCGCCAGCAGCCAACGTCTTCAGACAGGGAACACTGAAGCTTTCTTT; CDR3: CASSQRLQTGNTEAFF
J: TRBJ2-7; V: TRBV7-6; size: NA; D: TRBD2; DNA: TGTGCCAGCAGCCCCGGACTAGCGGGAGTTGAGCAGTACTTC; CDR3: CASSPGLAGVEQYF
J: TRBJ2-7; V: TRBV28; size: once; D: TRBD2; DNA: TGTGCCAGCACCACGGGGGAGGGGCTAGCGGGAGTCTTGCCCTACGAGCAGTACTTC; CDR3: CASTTGEGLAGVLPYEQYF
J: TRBJ1-2; V: TRBV4-1; size: NA; D: TRBD1; DNA: TGCGCCAGCAGCCAAGACCCGGGACAGGGGTCCCATGGCTACACCTTC; CDR3: CASSQDPGQGSHGYTF
J: TRBJ2-2; V: TRBV6-5; size: NA; D: NA; DNA: TGTGCCAGCAGTTTCGGGGGAGGAACCGGGGAGCTGTTTTTT; CDR3: CASSFGGGTGELFF
J: TRBJ2-2; V: TRBV18; size: NA; D: TRBD1; DNA: TGTGCCAGCTCACTAACAGGGGACGGGGAGCTGTTTTTT; CDR3: CASSLTGDGELFF
J: TRBJ1-1; V: TRBV6-5; size: NA; D: TRBD1; DNA: TGTGCCAGCAGTTCCATAATAACAGGGGACACTGAAGCTTTCTTT; CDR3: CASSSIITGDTEAFF
J: TRBJ2-5; V: TRBV10-3; size: NA; D: NA; DNA: TGTGCCATCAGTGAGTGGGAGGCAGAAGAGACCCAGTACTTC; CDR3: CAISEWEAEETQYF
J: TRBJ1-3; V: TRBV30; size: NA; D: NA; DNA: TGTGCCTGGAGTCCGACCCCAGGCTCTGGAAACACCATATATTTT; CDR3: CAWSPTPGSGNTIYF
J: TRBJ1-6; V: TRBV27; size: once; D: NA; DNA: TGTGCCAGCAGTTCGACAGGAGGCAGCTCACCCCTCCACTTT; CDR3: CASSSTGGSSPLHF
J: TRBJ2-3; V: TRBV2; size: NA; D: NA; DNA: TGTGCCGGTTTACAGGGCGCCAATACAGATACGCAGTATTTT; CDR3: CAGLQGANTDTQYF
J: TRBJ1-4; V: TRBV7-2; size: NA; D: TRBD1; DNA: TGTGCCAGCAGCCCACGGACAGGGTATGAAAAACTGTTTTTT; CDR3: CASSPRTGYEKLFF
J: TRBJ2-7; V: TRBV28; size: NA; D: TRBD2; DNA: TGTGCCAGCAGTACCCCGGGGGGAGGGCCTCTATACGAGCAGTACTTC; CDR3: CASSTPGGGPLYEQYF
J: TRBJ1-3; V: TRBV10-3; size: NA; D: TRBD1; DNA: TGTGCCATCAGGACAGGGGCCGGAAACACCATATATTTT; CDR3: CAIRTGAGNTIYF
J: TRBJ2-1; V: TRBV30; size: NA; D: TRBD2; DNA: TGTGCCTTAGCGGGTGATACCTACAATGAGCAGTTCTTC; CDR3: CALAGDTYNEQFF
J: TRBJ1-5; V: TRBV10-2; size: NA; D: TRBD1; DNA: TGCGCCAGCAGGGGGACAGGGGGCGATCAGCCCCAGCATTTT; CDR3: CASRGTGGDQPQHF
J: TRBJ2-4; V: TRBV6-5; size: NA; D: NA; DNA: TGTGCCAGCAGTTACTCGGGACTAGCCAAAAACATTCAGTACTTC; CDR3: CASSYSGLAKNIQYF
J: TRBJ1-2; V: TRBV5-1; size: NA; D: TRBD1; DNA: TGCGCCAGCAGCTCGGGACAGGGGGGAGGCTATGGCTACACCTTC; CDR3: CASSSGQGGGYGYTF
J: TRBJ2-1; V: TRBV28; size: NA; D: TRBD2; DNA: TGTGCCAGCAGTTTATTTCAACTAGCGCGCGATGAGCAGTTCTTC; CDR3: CASSLFQLARDEQFF
J: TRBJ2-1; V: TRBV6-1; size: few; D: TRBD2; DNA: TGTGCCAGCAGTGAGGGTTGGGAGGGCTCCTACAATGAGCAGTTCTTC; CDR3: CASSEGWEGSYNEQFF
J: TRBJ1-2; V: TRBV6-5; size: NA; D: TRBD1; DNA: TGTGCCAGCAGGGACAGGGCCCTTAACTATGGCTACACCTTC; CDR3: CASRDRALNYGYTF
J: TRBJ2-6; V: TRBV2; size: NA; D: NA; DNA: TGTGCCAGCCTCTCTGGGGCCAACGTCCTGACTTTC; CDR3: CASLSGANVLTF
J: TRBJ2-1; V: TRBV10-3; size: NA; D: TRBD2; DNA: TGTGCCACCCTTGGGGGGGACTGGTCTAGCAATGAGCAGTTCTTC; CDR3: CATLGGDWSSNEQFF
J: TRBJ1-2; V: TRBV28; size: NA; D: TRBD1; DNA: TGTGCCAGCAGCCTCCTTGAGACAGGGGTCTATGGCTACACCTTC; CDR3: CASSLLETGVYGYTF
J: TRBJ1-5; V: TRBV3-1/TRBV3-2; size: NA; D: NA; DNA: TGTGCCAGCAGCCAAGGAGATGGCAGGTCGAGCAATCAGCCCCAGCATTTT; CDR3: CASSQGDGRSSNQPQHF
J: TRBJ2-1; V: TRBV12-3/TRBV12-4; size: NA; D: NA; DNA: TGTGCCAGCAGTTTTGGCGGCAATGAGCAGTTCTTC; CDR3: CASSFGGNEQFF
J: TRBJ1-3; V: TRBV27; size: NA; D: NA; DNA: TGTGCCAGCAGTTTCCAGGGGCTGGGGGGAAACACCATATATTTT; CDR3: CASSFQGLGGNTIYF
J: TRBJ2-1; V: TRBV2; size: NA; D: TRBD2; DNA: TGTGCCAAAACTAGCGGGGGGCCGAACAATGAGCAGTTCTTC; CDR3: CAKTSGGPNNEQFF
J: TRBJ1-1; V: TRBV10-3; size: NA; D: TRBD1; DNA: TGTGCCATCAGCGGGGACAGGGAAAGCGCTGAAGCTTTCTTT; CDR3: CAISGDRESAEAFF
J: TRBJ1-1; V: TRBV20-1; size: NA; D: TRBD1; DNA: TGCAGTGCTAGAATGACAGGGGAAGCTTTCTTT; CDR3: CSARMTGEAFF
J: TRBJ1-2; V: TRBV6-5; size: NA; D: NA; DNA: TGTGCCAGCAGTTACTGGGGGGCTAACTATGGCTACACCTTC; CDR3: CASSYWGANYGYTF
J: TRBJ2-1; V: TRBV30; size: NA; D: TRBD2; DNA: TGTGCCTGGAGACTAGCGGGTAACAATGAGCAGTTCTTC; CDR3: CAWRLAGNNEQFF
J: TRBJ1-2; V: TRBV6-1; size: few; D: TRBD1; DNA: TGTGCCAGCAGTGAAGCTTCCGGAGGGGGCGGCTACACCTTC; CDR3: CASSEASGGGGYTF
J: TRBJ1-2; V: TRBV9; size: many; D: TRBD1; DNA: TGTGCCAGCAGCACCACAGGGGCTAACTATGGCTACACCTTC; CDR3: CASSTTGANYGYTF
J: TRBJ1-2; V: TRBV7-2; size: NA; D: NA; DNA: TGTGCCAGCAGCTTGGGACCCCAGGCGGGGAGGGTCTATGGCTACACCTTC; CDR3: CASSLGPQAGRVYGYTF
J: TRBJ2-2; V: TRBV7-3; size: few; D: TRBD1; DNA: TGTGCCAGCAGCTTAGGGACAGGGTACACCGGGGAGCTGTTTTTT; CDR3: CASSLGTGYTGELFF
J: TRBJ2-3; V: TRBV28; size: NA; D: NA; DNA: TGTGCCAGCAGTTTAAGAGGGACAAGCACAGATACGCAGTATTTT; CDR3: CASSLRGTSTDTQYF
J: TRBJ1-5; V: TRBV5-6; size: NA; D: NA; DNA: TGTGCCAGCAGCTCTAGGGGATATTACAATCAGCCCCAGCATTTT; CDR3: CASSSRGYYNQPQHF
J: TRBJ2-7; V: TRBV7-9; size: NA; D: TRBD1; DNA: TGTGCCAGCAGAAAGCAGGGGGCGCGTATCTACGAGCAGTACTTC; CDR3: CASRKQGARIYEQYF